These 32 T cell receptor beta chains were all obtained from the same sample, sequenced in a study of T-cell memory formation after mild COVID-19. TCRdb fed the 5' RACE reads into MiXCR, producing one record per CDR3 protein. This table holds 30,000 to 35,000 distinct CDR3 sequences, 7% to 9.5% found once. Material: PBMCs or a T cell subset sorted from them (not recorded which). The source is a man younger than 35 who had mild COVID-19 (a few samples of this study predate the infection). Cell type and time point are not known.

This clonotype was seen many times. The rearrangement uses TRBV5-1 and TRBJ2-1; TRBD1 aligns across 9 bases. Trimming at V came to 6 bases and at J to 6 bases, leaving 4 bases not matched to a gene. Germline values: CDR1 SGHRS, CDR2 YFSETQ. CDR3 size: 13 residues. This CDR3 is CASKTGGGNEQFF. The CDR3 coding sequence is TGCGCCAGCAAGACAGGGGGTGGCAATGAGCAGTTCTTC.

This clonotype turned up a few times. CDR3 bases: TGCACCAGCAGCCAACCTATGTCCTACGAGCAGTACTTC. Its protein is CTSSQPMSYEQYF. This chain connects TRBV1 to TRBJ2-7. TRBV1 represents a pseudogene. This CDR3 has 13 residues.

On this clonotype itself: A read error may be the cause here, since a much bigger clone is one base away. This sequence joins TRBV5-8 and TRBJ2-7, with D possibly matching TRBD2 (5 bases). V was shortened by 7 bases and J by 2 bases, with 13 bases between the two germline ends. The germline gives CDR1 SGHTS, CDR2 YDEGEE. The CDR3 length is 13 residues. Here the CDR3 DNA reads TGTGCCAGCCGCCCCCCCGGGGCCTACGAGCAGTACTTC. This gives the protein CASRPPGAYEQYF.

In its sample, this clonotype was seen many times. The chain uses TRBV29-1 and TRBJ1-1; D might be TRBD1 (5 bases). Germline V gives CDR1 SQVTM, CDR2 ANQGSEA. The CDR3 loop spans 10 amino acids. Trimming cost V 4 bases and J 8 bases, with 8 bases left between them. The CDR3 bases are TGCAGCGTTGGGGACGGCGAAGCTTTCTTT. Translated, it gives CSVGDGEAFF.

This clonotype was seen ten or more times. This rearrangement joins TRBV29-1 to TRBJ1-2, with TRBD1 as a possible D gene (5 bases). Germline loops: CDR1 SQVTM, CDR2 ANQGSEA. V was cut by 7 bases and J by 5 bases, with 17 bases left in between. The CDR3 contains 13 residues. This CDR3 is CSAVRGRTYGYTF. The CDR3 bases are TGCAGCGCTGTACGGGGGAGAACTTATGGCTACACCTTC.

The V and J genes are TRBV19 and TRBJ2-7; D is possibly TRBD2 (6 bases). This CDR3 is 15 amino acids long. Germline assignment: CDR1 LNHDA and CDR2 SQIVND (reference sequence). The germline V and J ends were trimmed by 3 bases and 5 bases, with 17 bases remaining between them. DNA for the CDR3: TGTGCCAGTAGTATCGGTTCGTCAACGGGGGACGAGCAGTACTTC. Residues: CASSIGSSTGDEQYF.

In its sample, this clonotype was seen a few times. V usage is TRBV2 and J usage is TRBJ1-2; tentatively, D is TRBD1 (6 bases). Trimming took 6 bases from V and 5 from J, leaving 13 bases between them. The CDR3 is 13 amino acids. The germline CDR1 and CDR2 sequences are SNHLY and FYNNEI. The CDR3 is CASRTGGSYGYTF. DNA for the CDR3: TGTGCCAGCAGGACCGGGGGCTCTTATGGCTACACCTTC.

This clonotype has ten or more counts. The gene calls are TRBV5-1 and TRBJ2-1, with a weak D call TRBD2 (5 bases). This CDR3 has 14 amino acids. Germline CDR1 reads SGHRS; CDR2 reads YFSETQ. V was cut by 7 bases and J by 2 bases, with 13 bases left in between. The CDR3, as DNA: TGCGCCAGCTTCACGAGCGGTACCTACAATGAGCAGTTCTTC. It specifies CASFTSGTYNEQFF.

This clonotype was recorded many times. The chain links TRBV7-9 to TRBJ1-2; TRBD1 might be the D (6 bases). Germline CDR1 reads SEHNR; CDR2 reads FQNEAQ (reference sequence). This CDR3 has 14 amino acids. V was pared by 1 base and J by 5 bases, with 11 bases between. The CDR3, as DNA: TGTGCCAGCAGCTTAGACAGGGTCTCTTATGGCTACACCTTC. Translation gives CASSLDRVSYGYTF.

This clonotype is classed as medium-sized. The chain recombines TRBV15 with TRBJ2-5; the D gene is possibly TRBD1 (5 bases). Germline lookup yields CDR1 LNHNV and CDR2 YYDKDF (reference sequence). Trimming took off 3 bases at V and 4 bases at J, with 6 bases between the two ends. This CDR3 region has 12 residues. The chain's CDR3 is CATSRDIETQYF. The DNA of the CDR3 is TGTGCCACCAGCAGGGACATAGAGACCCAGTACTTC.

This clonotype was observed many times. V is TRBV4-3 and J is TRBJ2-1; 7 nucleotides line up with TRBD2. Germline V CDR1 and CDR2: LGHNA, YSLEER. V was clipped by 2 bases and J by 6 bases; unmatched bases: 10. The CDR3 covers 16 residues. The CDR3 coding sequence is TGCGCCAGCAGCCAATCCATAGCGGGTGCGACCAATGAGCAGTTCTTC. Translation gives CASSQSIAGATNEQFF.

The chain links TRBV7-2 to TRBJ2-3; the match to TRBD2 covers 7 bases. V trimming: 5 bases; J trimming: 5 bases; junction bases outside the gene matches: 7. This CDR3 is 14 amino acids long. Germline V gene sequence: CDR1 SGHTA, CDR2 FQGNSA. CDR3 DNA: TGTGCCAGCAGCACTGGACTAGTGGGAGATACGCAGTATTTT. This translates into CASSTGLVGDTQYF.

This clonotype was seen many times. The chain joins TRBV20-1 to TRBJ2-1; D possibly corresponds to TRBD1 (7 bases). The CDR3 runs to 15 residues. Trimming cost V 2 bases and J 7 bases, with 18 bases left between them. Germline lookup yields CDR1 DFQATT and CDR2 SNEGSKA (reference sequence). CDR3 sequence reads: CSARRQGGLWNEQFF. Written as DNA, the CDR3 is TGCAGTGCTAGACGGCAGGGGGGACTGTGGAATGAGCAGTTCTTC.

V usage is TRBV10-3 and J usage is TRBJ2-5; the D is unclear. The germline gives CDR1 ENHRY, CDR2 SYGVKD. The CDR3 totals 11 residues. The ends were cut back, 6 bases at V and 7 bases at J, with 9 bases in the middle. The CDR3 DNA follows: TGTGCCATCAGCGAGGAAGGGACCCAGTACTTC. Its protein product is CAISEEGTQYF.

This clonotype has only a few counts. V gene TRBV27 combines with J gene TRBJ1-2; maybe TRBD1 (5 bases). The germline V and J ends were trimmed by 7 bases and 7 bases, with 31 bases remaining between them. Germline CDR1 reads MNHEY; CDR2 reads SMNVEV (reference sequence). CDR3 length: 18 residues. The CDR3 protein is CASTKDPDNHPVSGGYTF. CDR3 in DNA: TGTGCCAGCACCAAGGACCCGGACAATCATCCGGTCAGCGGTGGCTACACCTTC.

In this sample, this clonotype turned up a few times. The V and J genes are TRBV21-1 and TRBJ1-2. TRBV21-1 has pseudogene status. This CDR3 is 11 amino acids long. The CDR3 nucleotides read TGTGCCAGCAGCAAAGTGGGAGACTACACCTTC. This codes for CASSKVGDYTF.

This clonotype was seen many times. The chain recombines TRBV5-1 with TRBJ1-4, with 7 bases aligning to TRBD1. Per germline, CDR1 SGHRS and CDR2 YFSETQ. This CDR3 is 14 amino acids long. V lost 2 bases and J lost 14; bases outside the gene matches: 12. The CDR3 region has the DNA TGCGCCAGCAGCTTCGGTCCAGGGGGAACCACGCTGTTTTTT. This codes for CASSFGPGGTTLFF.

This clonotype showed up many times. The genes are TRBV3-1 and TRBJ2-4, with 8 bases that match TRBD1. The CDR3 runs to 14 residues. Germline CDR1 reads LGHDT; CDR2 reads YNNKEL (reference sequence). The V and J ends lost 6 bases and 5 bases, in that order; junction bases with no gene match: 6. As DNA, the CDR3 is TGTGCCAGCAGTCGAACAGGGGGAGAAAACATTCAGTACTTC. Translated: CASSRTGGENIQYF.

This clonotype was recorded at least ten times. The chain employs TRBV7-9 and TRBJ1-6, with 7 bases identical to TRBD1. Germline V lookup: CDR1 SEHNR, CDR2 FQNEAQ (reference sequence). Germline trimming cut 5 bases from V and 8 bases from J; bases unmatched to any gene: 9. The CDR3 covers 15 residues. The CDR3 sequence: CASSRAGGRDSPLHF. DNA of the CDR3: TGTGCCAGCAGCCGGGCAGGGGGTCGGGATTCACCCCTCCACTTT.

This clonotype has ten or more counts. V is TRBV5-1 and J is TRBJ1-1; D uncertain. In germline, CDR1 is SGHRS, CDR2 YFSETQ. The CDR3 extends over 14 amino acids. The V end was cut by 0 bases, the J end by 1 base, with 7 bases between. This CDR3 reads CASSLGPSNTEAFF. The CDR3 nucleotides read TGCGCCAGCAGCTTGGGACCGTCGAACACTGAAGCTTTCTTT.

The chain combines TRBV27 with TRBJ2-1, with TRBD2 matching over 10 bases. The CDR3 sequence is 13 residues long. Germline loops: CDR1 MNHEY, CDR2 SMNVEV (reference sequence). V lost 8 bases to trimming and J lost 12 bases; unmatched junction nucleotides: 10. The CDR3 DNA follows: TGTGCCAGCGCCGGAGGGTTAGCGGGGGGGCAGTTCTTC. It is translated as CASAGGLAGGQFF.

This clonotype was seen many times. The rearrangement joins TRBV6-2 or TRBV6-3 to TRBJ2-7, with a weak D call TRBD1 (6 bases). Trimming removed 6 bases from V and 5 bases from J, with 20 bases in between. This CDR3 region has 15 residues. CDR1 and CDR2 (germline): MNHEY, SVGEGT. The CDR3 region has the DNA TGTGCCAGCAGCACAGGGTCGTGGCACTTGGACGAGCAGTACGTC. This sequence encodes CASSTGSWHLDEQYV.

In its sample, this clonotype was seen many times. V gene TRBV29-1 combines with J gene TRBJ2-3, with D perhaps matching TRBD1 or TRBD2 (5 bases each). The V end was cut by 5 bases, the J end by 1 base, with 13 bases between. Germline loops: CDR1 SQVTM, CDR2 ANQGSEA. The CDR3 is made up of 14 amino acids. CDR3: CSVPQGPRTDTQYF. Here the CDR3 DNA reads TGCAGCGTTCCGCAGGGACCTCGCACAGATACGCAGTATTTT.

This clonotype was recorded many times. V usage is TRBV12-3 or TRBV12-4 and J usage is TRBJ2-2; D remains ambiguous. This CDR3 region has 16 residues. Deletions cut 1 base from V and 1 base from J, with 10 bases between. CDR3 region: CASSLGEGQNTGELFF. The CDR3, as DNA: TGTGCCAGCAGTTTAGGGGAAGGGCAGAACACCGGGGAGCTGTTTTTT.

Worth noting for this clonotype: A much more abundant neighbour one base away suggests this may be a read error. The CDR3 does not end in the conserved phenylalanine or tryptophan, so this is likely a read error. The rearrangement joins TRBV12-5 to TRBJ2-1; D is unresolved. V shed 2 bases and J shed 5 bases, with 4 bases lying between them. CDR3 size: 12 residues. The germline V gene encodes CDR1 LGHNT and CDR2 FRNRAP. The CDR3 region has the DNA TGTGCTAGTGGTTTGTATAACAATGAGCAGTTCTTA. Translated: CASGLYNNEQFL.

This clonotype was detected a few times. One base away lies a much larger clone, so this may be a sequencing read error. The chain carries TRBV2 and TRBJ2-3; D is unresolved. The CDR3 sequence is 11 residues long. CDR1 and CDR2 (germline): SNHLY, FYNNEI. The V gene lost 5 bases and the J gene lost 4 bases, with 4 bases spanning the gap. The CDR3 region has the DNA TGTGCCAGCAGTCGGTCAGATACGCAGTATTTT. Translating it yields CASSRSDTQYF.

Written as DNA, the CDR3 is TGTGCCAGCAGTCCCCAGAGCGCTAATGAGCAGTTCTTC. As protein: CASSPQSANEQFF. The V gene is TRBV12-3 or TRBV12-4, the J gene TRBJ2-1; D gene ambiguous. V shed 5 bases and J shed 7 bases, with 12 bases lying between them. This CDR3 comprises 13 residues.

To note about this clonotype: A much larger clonotype is one base distant, so this may be a read error. This chain connects TRBV7-2 to TRBJ2-2, with TRBD2 matching over 7 bases. The CDR3 spans 15 residues. Germline assignment: CDR1 SGHTA and CDR2 FQGNSA. V was pared by 5 bases and J by 4 bases, with 7 bases of the junction left unmatched. The CDR3 sequence is CASSRNGGSTGELFF. The CDR3 DNA reads as TGTGCCAGCAGCCGAAACGGGGGGAGCACCGGGGAGCTGTTTTTT.

V gene TRBV7-3 combines with J gene TRBJ1-1, with D tentatively TRBD1 (6 bases). The CDR3 has 13 residues. V lost 5 bases to trimming and J lost 5 bases, with 12 bases between them. The germline V gene encodes CDR1 SGHTA and CDR2 FQGTGA. The CDR3 here is CASSQGHQTEAFF. The DNA of the CDR3 is TGTGCCAGCAGCCAGGGACATCAGACTGAAGCTTTCTTT.

This clonotype was picked up many times. The chain employs TRBV7-9 and TRBJ2-7, with 8 nucleotides matching TRBD1. Germline V gene lookup returns CDR1 SEHNR and CDR2 FQNEAQ (reference sequence). Losses at the gene ends were 5 bases for V and 2 bases for J; bases not matched to a gene: 5. This CDR3 contains 14 residues. In nucleotides, the CDR3 is TGTGCCAGCAGCCGGACAGGGCCTACCTACGAGCAGTACTTC. The encoded protein is CASSRTGPTYEQYF. Supplemented by reference TRBV7-9 and TRBJ2-7, the full variable domain reads DTGVSQNPRHKITKRGQNVTFRCDPISEHNRLYWYRQTLGQGPEFLTYFQNEAQLEKSRLLSDRFSAERPKGSFSTLEIQRTEQGDSAMYLCASSRTGPTYEQYFGPGTRLTVT.

This clonotype has at least ten counts. The chain links TRBV7-2 to TRBJ2-3, with a tentative D call TRBD2 (7 bases). The V and J ends lost 1 base and 6 bases respectively, with 11 bases between them. CDR1 and CDR2 from the germline V gene are SGHTA and FQGNSA. There are 14 residues in the CDR3. CDR3 residues: CASSLGTRGDTQYF. The CDR3 coding sequence is TGTGCCAGCAGCTTAGGGACTAGGGGGGATACGCAGTATTTT.

This clonotype has just a few counts. The chain combines TRBV5-4 with TRBJ2-1, with D unresolved. The CDR3 sequence is 12 residues long. The V gene lost 3 bases and the J gene lost 9 bases, with 10 bases spanning the gap. The germline CDR1 and CDR2 sequences are SGHNT and YYREEE (reference sequence). The DNA for the CDR3 is TGTGCCAGCAGCTGGTCTAGTGCTGAGCAGTTCTTC. This sequence encodes CASSWSSAEQFF.